This entry lists 8 T cell receptor beta chains sequenced from one sample in a study of blood T cells in healthy people across ages. Next came a second PCR, run for about 6 to 12 cycles, which used a sample-barcoded 5' primer along with a J-beta primer mix. MiXCR was run by TCRdb on the 5' RACE reads, yielding one entry per CDR3 protein. The data contain 1.5 million to 2 million distinct CDR3 sequences, 30% to 40% of them singletons. Sequencing used blood. The source of these receptors is a human donor in good health.

The CDR3 DNA follows: TGTGCCAGCAGACCAGGGACGGCGTATAACTATGGCTACACCTTC. Protein product: CASRPGTAYNYGYTF. This chain connects TRBV2 to TRBJ1-2, with a possible D match to TRBD1 (5 bases). Trimming removed 6 bases at V and 1 base at J, with 15 bases between. Germline CDR1 and CDR2: SNHLY and FYNNEI. The length of the CDR3 is 15 residues.

J is TRBJ2-7 and V is TRBV25-1; a weak D match, TRBD1 (7 bases). CDR1 and CDR2 (germline): MGHDK, SYGVNS. Trimming took 8 bases from V and 5 from J, leaving 13 bases between them. The CDR3 is made up of 12 amino acids. Here the CDR3 reads CASAQGGDEQYF. CDR3 DNA: TGTGCCAGCGCCCAGGGGGGAGACGAGCAGTACTTC.

This clonotype has a handful of counts. The CDR3, as DNA: TGTGCCAGCAGTTACGCGCGGTTAGGTGGCTACACCTTC. Protein product: CASSYARLGGYTF. This chain links TRBV6-6 with TRBJ1-2; D gene ambiguous. V lost 2 bases to trimming and J lost 7 bases, with 11 bases between them. Per germline, CDR1 MNHNY and CDR2 SVGAGI (reference sequence). The CDR3 consists of 13 residues.

The rearrangement links TRBV6-6 to TRBJ1-5; 8 positions agree with TRBD1. V was pared by 7 bases and J by 6 bases, with 8 bases of the junction left unmatched. Germline V gene lookup returns CDR1 MNHNY and CDR2 SVGAGI (reference sequence). CDR3 length equals 14 residues. The CDR3, as DNA: TGTGCCAGCAAGGATCAGGGGGCTTTTCAGCCCCAGCATTTT. It translates to CASKDQGAFQPQHF.

This clonotype has a handful of counts. The rearrangement links TRBV29-1 to TRBJ1-1, with a tentative D call TRBD1 (5 bases). CDR1 is SQVTM and CDR2 is ANQGSEA in the germline V gene. The CDR3 runs 12 residues. V was trimmed by 7 bases and J by 1 base, leaving 10 bases between them. CDR3 region: CSGITGNTEAFF. In nucleotides, the CDR3 is TGCAGCGGCATTACAGGGAACACTGAAGCTTTCTTT.

The chain recombines TRBV20-1 with TRBJ1-5, with D perhaps matching TRBD1 (6 bases). V lost 6 bases and J lost 7, with 16 bases in between. The CDR3 loop spans 13 amino acids. CDR1 DFQATT and CDR2 SNEGSKA come from the germline V gene (reference sequence). CDR3 sequence: CSANTGPKQPQHF. In DNA, the CDR3 is TGCAGTGCGAATACAGGGCCTAAGCAGCCCCAGCATTTT.

The chain uses TRBV28 and TRBJ1-1; 7 bases are shared with TRBD1. Unmatched junction bases numbered 2, after V lost 7 bases and J lost 6 bases. The CDR3 loop spans 11 amino acids. CDR1 and CDR2 from the germline V gene are MDHEN and SYDVKM. The CDR3 sequence: CASTQGAEAFF. The CDR3 bases are TGTGCCAGCACCCAGGGGGCTGAAGCTTTCTTT.

This chain uses TRBV5-1 with TRBJ1-5; 7 bases fit TRBD1. CDR3 size: 16 residues. Germline V gene sequence: CDR1 SGHRS, CDR2 YFSETQ. The trim removed 7 bases at V and 1 base at J, leaving 11 bases unmatched. As DNA, the CDR3 is TGCGCCAGCCAGACCCGGACAGGTGGCAGCAATCAGCCCCAGCATTTT. Translated: CASQTRTGGSNQPQHF.